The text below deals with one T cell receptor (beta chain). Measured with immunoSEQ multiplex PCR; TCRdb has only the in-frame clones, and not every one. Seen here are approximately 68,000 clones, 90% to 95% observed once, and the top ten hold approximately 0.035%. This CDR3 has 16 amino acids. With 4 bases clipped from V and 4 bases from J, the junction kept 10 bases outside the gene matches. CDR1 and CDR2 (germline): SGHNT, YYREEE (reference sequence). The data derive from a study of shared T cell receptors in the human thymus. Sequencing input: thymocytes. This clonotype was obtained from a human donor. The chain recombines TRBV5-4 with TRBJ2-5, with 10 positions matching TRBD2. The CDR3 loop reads CASSTSGAARSETQYF. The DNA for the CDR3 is TGTGCCAGCAGCACTAGCGGGGCCGCTCGGTCAGAGACCCAGTACTTC.